Listed below are T cell receptor beta chains from one sample, sequenced in a study of T-cell memory formation after mild COVID-19. TCRdb fed the 5' RACE reads into MiXCR, producing one record per CDR3 protein. Of about 500,000 distinct CDR3 sequences in the sample, 20% were seen once. Source material: PBMCs or a T cell subset sorted from them (not recorded which). The receptor source for this set is an adult woman who had mild COVID-19 (a few samples of this study predate the infection). Cell type and time point are not known. CDR3s include the opening cysteine and the closing phenylalanine or tryptophan. The order of the fields is clone size, J gene, V gene, D gene, CDR3 DNA, CDR3 protein. A D gene is named only where the DNA matches it firmly. Where a row states a size, it is once, few, many or the class of an expanded clone; other rows omit it.

>-|TRBJ1-1|TRBV14|-
TGTGCCAGCAGCCAAGTCACCCCGGGGACTGAAGCTTTCTTT
CASSQVTPGTEAFF
>-|TRBJ2-7|TRBV5-8|TRBD1
TGTGCCAGCAGCTTTCAGGGGGCACGATACGAGCAGTACTTC
CASSFQGARYEQYF
>-|TRBJ1-1|TRBV7-9|TRBD1
TGTGCCAGCAGCTTCGGGACAGGGGACACTGAAGCTTTCTTT
CASSFGTGDTEAFF
>few|TRBJ2-5|TRBV15|TRBD2
TGTGCCACCAGCAGACGGCCGGGACTAGCGGAAGAGACCCAGTACTTC
CATSRRPGLAEETQYF
>-|TRBJ2-3|TRBV3-1|TRBD2
TGTGCCAGCAGCCAAGATCGCGGTGGCGGGGGAAGCACAGATACGCAGTATTTT
CASSQDRGGGGSTDTQYF
>many|TRBJ1-1|TRBV12-3/TRBV12-4|-
TGTGCCAGCAGTTTAGCGCAGGGAACTGAAGCTTTCTTT
CASSLAQGTEAFF
>-|TRBJ2-5|TRBV11-2|TRBD2
TGTGCCAGCAGCTCCACTAGCGGGTGGTACCAAGAGACCCAGTACTTC
CASSSTSGWYQETQYF
>once|TRBJ2-3|TRBV4-1|-
TGCGCCAGCAGCCAGGCAGAGGTTGGTAGCACAGATACGCAGTATTTT
CASSQAEVGSTDTQYF
>few|TRBJ2-7|TRBV6-1|TRBD2
TGTGCCACAGGGTCGATAGCGGGAGCCTCCTACGAGCAGTACTTC
CATGSIAGASYEQYF
>few|TRBJ1-1|TRBV7-8|TRBD1
TGTGCCAGCAGCTTTCAGGGGGACACTGAAGCTTTCTTT
CASSFQGDTEAFF
>-|TRBJ2-7|TRBV30|-
TGTGCCTGGAGTACCAGGAGCTACGAGCAGTACTTC
CAWSTRSYEQYF
>-|TRBJ2-3|TRBV13|-
TGTGCCAGCAGCTTAGAGGGACCTGTGGGGGATACGCAGTATTTT
CASSLEGPVGDTQYF
>once|TRBJ2-5|TRBV27|TRBD2
TGTGCCACCAAAGCGGGAGGGCCCTGGGAGACCCAGTACTTC
CATKAGGPWETQYF
>-|TRBJ1-2|TRBV6-2/TRBV6-3|-
TGTGCCAGCAGTTACTCGACCAGGGACGCCGGGGGCTACACCTTC
CASSYSTRDAGGYTF
>many|TRBJ1-5|TRBV5-1|-
TGCGCCAGCAGCTTGGATAGCAATCAGCCCCAGCATTTT
CASSLDSNQPQHF
>few|TRBJ2-5|TRBV12-3/TRBV12-4|TRBD1
TGTGCCAGCAGTCGGACAGGGGGCCAAGAGACCCAGTACTTC
CASSRTGGQETQYF
>many|TRBJ2-7|TRBV6-2/TRBV6-3|TRBD2
TGTGCCAGCAGAGGATCTAGCGGGGGGAGTGCCGAGCAGTACTTC
CASRGSSGGSAEQYF
>few|TRBJ2-5|TRBV3-1|-
TGTGCCAGCAGCCAAGAATCTATCCTCGGTACCCAGTACTTC
CASSQESILGTQYF
>-|TRBJ2-3|TRBV20-1|-
TGCAGTGCTGTACTTCACACAGATACGCAGTATTTT
CSAVLHTDTQYF
>-|TRBJ2-6|TRBV20-1|-
TGCAGTGCTAGAGTCCGGGCCGGGGCCAACGTCCTGACTTTC
CSARVRAGANVLTF
>few|TRBJ2-1|TRBV3-1|TRBD2
TGTGCCAGCAGCCCGGGACTAGTATCGTCCAATGAGCAGTTCTTC
CASSPGLVSSNEQFF
>few|TRBJ1-1|TRBV3-1|-
TGTGCCAGCAGCCCAGGAACAATGAACACTGAAGCTTTCTTT
CASSPGTMNTEAFF
>-|TRBJ2-5|TRBV11-2|-
TGTGCCAGCAGCCCGTCGGGCAGCTCAGCCTGGGAGACCCAGTACTTC
CASSPSGSSAWETQYF
>few|TRBJ2-1|TRBV28|TRBD2
TGTGCCAGCAGTTTATTTCCGACTAGCGGGAGTGGGAATGAGCAGTTCTTC
CASSLFPTSGSGNEQFF
>many|TRBJ2-2|TRBV5-1|-
TGCGCCAGCAGCTTTCAGGGGCCGAACACCGGGGAGCTGTTTTTT
CASSFQGPNTGELFF
>many|TRBJ2-7|TRBV25-1|-
TGTGCCAGCACAGACCCACCAGGAGACGAGCAGTACTTC
CASTDPPGDEQYF
>-|TRBJ2-7|TRBV11-3|TRBD2
TGTGCCAGCAGGCTACTAGCGGGAGGCCTCTACGAGCAGTACTTC
CASRLLAGGLYEQYF
>many|TRBJ2-7|TRBV7-3|TRBD2
TGTGCCAGCAGCTTATCCCCGGGGACTAGCGGTTACGAGCAGTACTTC
CASSLSPGTSGYEQYF
>few|TRBJ2-7|TRBV6-6|TRBD2
TGTGCCAGCAGCCCTAGGGAGGGCTACGAGCAGTACTTC
CASSPREGYEQYF
>many|TRBJ2-7|TRBV6-2/TRBV6-3|TRBD2
TGTGCCAGCAGCCCAGCATGGACTAGCGGAACCTACGAGCAGTACTTC
CASSPAWTSGTYEQYF
>-|TRBJ2-5|TRBV2|-
TGTGCCAGCAGTGAAGCGGAGTCTAGCCTCCAAGAGACCCAGTACTTC
CASSEAESSLQETQYF
>-|TRBJ1-5|TRBV7-9|-
TGTGCCAGCAGCTCCCACAGGGATGGCAATCAGCCCCAGCATTTT
CASSSHRDGNQPQHF
>-|TRBJ2-7|TRBV5-5|-
TGTGCCAGCAGAAAAGGGACGGCCCGGACCGAGCAGTACTTC
CASRKGTARTEQYF
>-|TRBJ2-4|TRBV4-3|-
TGCGCCAGCAGCCCGGGTCCGGACTGGGGCAAAAACATTCAGTACTTC
CASSPGPDWGKNIQYF
>few|TRBJ1-5|TRBV2|TRBD1
TGTGCCAGCAGAGGGACAGTCAATCAGCCCCAGCATTTT
CASRGTVNQPQHF
>-|TRBJ1-5|TRBV20-1|-
TGCAGTGCTAAAGGTGGTGCCTACAATCAGCCCCAGCATTTT
CSAKGGAYNQPQHF
>once|TRBJ2-1|TRBV14|TRBD2
TGTGCCAGCAGCACGACTAGCGGGGGTAGTGGGAACAATGAGCAGTTCTTC
CASSTTSGGSGNNEQFF
>-|TRBJ2-7|TRBV21-1|-
TGTGCCAGCAGCACCCGTCCAACCCACGAGCAGTACTTC
CASSTRPTHEQYF
>-|TRBJ1-2|TRBV11-1|-
TGTGCCAGCAGCTTCAACGGAGACTATGGCTACACCTTC
CASSFNGDYGYTF
>few|TRBJ2-3|TRBV12-3/TRBV12-4|-
TGTGCCAGCAGTTTACGGGGTCGTGGACTCTCCAGCCCCACAGATACGCAGTATTTT
CASSLRGRGLSSPTDTQYF
>-|TRBJ1-4|TRBV25-1|-
TGTGCCAGCAGTAATTGGGCGACAGCGCGAACAACTAATGAAAAACTGTTTTTT
CASSNWATARTTNEKLFF
>few|TRBJ2-5|TRBV27|-
TGTGCCAGCAGGCCACAGGGATCAGAGACCCAGTACTTC
CASRPQGSETQYF
>-|TRBJ1-2|TRBV7-8|-
TGTGCCAGCAGCCCACCAGCCGGGGGGTCCTACCATGGCTACACCTTC
CASSPPAGGSYHGYTF